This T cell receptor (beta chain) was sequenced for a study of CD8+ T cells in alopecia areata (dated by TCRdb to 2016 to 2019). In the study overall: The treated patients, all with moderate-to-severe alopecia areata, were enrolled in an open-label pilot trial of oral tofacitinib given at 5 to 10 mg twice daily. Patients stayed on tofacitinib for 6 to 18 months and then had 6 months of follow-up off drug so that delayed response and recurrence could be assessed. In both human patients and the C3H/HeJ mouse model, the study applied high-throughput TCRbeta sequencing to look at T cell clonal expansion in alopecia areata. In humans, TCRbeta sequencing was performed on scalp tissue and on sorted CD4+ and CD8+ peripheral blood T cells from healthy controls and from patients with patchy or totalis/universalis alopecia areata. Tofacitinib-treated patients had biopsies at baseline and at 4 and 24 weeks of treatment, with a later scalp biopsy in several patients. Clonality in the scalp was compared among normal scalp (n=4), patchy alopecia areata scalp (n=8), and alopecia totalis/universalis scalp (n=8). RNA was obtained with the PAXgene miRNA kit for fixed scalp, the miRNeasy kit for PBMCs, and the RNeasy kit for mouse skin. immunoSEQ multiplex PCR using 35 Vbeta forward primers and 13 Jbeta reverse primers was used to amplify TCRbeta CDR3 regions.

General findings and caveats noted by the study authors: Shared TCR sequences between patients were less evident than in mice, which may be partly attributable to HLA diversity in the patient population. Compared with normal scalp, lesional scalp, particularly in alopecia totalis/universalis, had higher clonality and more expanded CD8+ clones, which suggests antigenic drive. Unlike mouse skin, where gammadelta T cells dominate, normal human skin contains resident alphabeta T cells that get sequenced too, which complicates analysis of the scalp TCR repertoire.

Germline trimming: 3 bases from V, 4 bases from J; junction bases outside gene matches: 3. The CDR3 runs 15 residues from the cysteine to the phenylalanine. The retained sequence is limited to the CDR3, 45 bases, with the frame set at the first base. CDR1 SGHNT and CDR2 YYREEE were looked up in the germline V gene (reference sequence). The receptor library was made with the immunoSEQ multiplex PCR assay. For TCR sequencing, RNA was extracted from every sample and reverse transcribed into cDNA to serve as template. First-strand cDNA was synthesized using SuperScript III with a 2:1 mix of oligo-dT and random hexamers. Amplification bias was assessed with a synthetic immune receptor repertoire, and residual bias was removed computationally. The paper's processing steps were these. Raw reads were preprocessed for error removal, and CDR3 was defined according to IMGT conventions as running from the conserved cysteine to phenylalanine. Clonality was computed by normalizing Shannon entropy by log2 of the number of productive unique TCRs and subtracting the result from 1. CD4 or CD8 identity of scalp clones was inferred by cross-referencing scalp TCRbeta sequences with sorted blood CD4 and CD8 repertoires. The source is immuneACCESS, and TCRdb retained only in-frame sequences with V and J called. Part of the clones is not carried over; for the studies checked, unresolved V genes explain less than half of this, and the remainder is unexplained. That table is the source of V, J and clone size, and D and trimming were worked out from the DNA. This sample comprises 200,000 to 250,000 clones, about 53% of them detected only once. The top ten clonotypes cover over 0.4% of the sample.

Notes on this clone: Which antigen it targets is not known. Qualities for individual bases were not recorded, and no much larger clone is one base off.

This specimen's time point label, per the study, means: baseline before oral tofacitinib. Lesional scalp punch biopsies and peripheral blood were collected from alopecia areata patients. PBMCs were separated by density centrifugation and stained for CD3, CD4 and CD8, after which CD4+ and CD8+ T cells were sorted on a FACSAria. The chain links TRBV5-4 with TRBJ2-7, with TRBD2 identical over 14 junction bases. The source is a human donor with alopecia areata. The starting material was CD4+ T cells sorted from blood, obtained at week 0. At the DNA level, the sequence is TGTGCCAGCAGCTCGGGGACTAGCGGGAGTTACGAGCAGTACTTC. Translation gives CASSSGTSGSYEQYF.